Following are 19 T cell receptor beta chains from one sample sequenced in a study of shared clonotypes between healthy human individuals. Using immunoSEQ multiplex PCR, the repertoire was profiled, and TCRdb retains in-frame clones only, with some absent. This sample has approximately 2.5 million clones; 80% to 95% occur once, and the top ten carry 0.36%. Sequencing was carried out using naive CD4+ T cells from PBMCs. The subset here: CD45RA+ positively selected. The receptor set was obtained from a man aged 18 to 30 in good health. Some clones in this sample may be carry-over from other donors' samples.

The genes are TRBV28 and TRBJ2-1, with 8 bases aligning to TRBD2. Germline trimming cut 3 bases from V and 9 bases from J; bases unmatched to any gene: 22. Germline loops: CDR1 MDHEN, CDR2 SYDVKM. The CDR3 has 19 amino acids. The DNA for the CDR3 is TGTGCCAGCAGTTTGCAAAAAAGTGGAGGTTGGAGCGGGAGCAGTGAGCAGTTCTTC. Protein product: CASSLQKSGGWSGSSEQFF.

The CDR3 sequence: CASGPNRGSYNEQFF. CDR3 nucleotide sequence: TGTGCCAGCGGCCCAAACAGGGGCTCCTACAATGAGCAGTTCTTC. The rearrangement uses TRBV2 and TRBJ2-1; 7 nucleotides agree with TRBD1. The germline V gene encodes CDR1 SNHLY and CDR2 FYNNEI. The V gene end was trimmed by 8 bases and the J gene end by 0 bases; junction bases not matched to a gene: 7. The CDR3 spans 15 residues.

This chain uses TRBV28 with TRBJ1-2; 7 positions agree with TRBD1. The germline V gene encodes CDR1 MDHEN and CDR2 SYDVKM. V gave up 8 bases and J gave up 8 bases; unmatched junction bases: 14. This CDR3 has 14 amino acids. The CDR3 protein is CASRLPQGIGGYTF. CDR3 sequence (DNA): TGTGCCAGCCGCTTGCCACAGGGGATAGGGGGCTACACCTTC.

In its sample, this clone was seen once. The chain's CDR3 is CASSDLAGGPQFF. CDR3 bases: TGTGCCAGCAGTGATCTAGCGGGCGGCCCCCAGTTCTTC. The genes are TRBV6-4 and TRBJ2-1; 8 bases agree with TRBD2. This CDR3 comprises 13 residues. The V segment lost 3 bases and the J segment 13 bases; nucleotides outside the gene matches: 8. The germline V gene has CDR1 MRHNA and CDR2 SNTAGT.

The chain carries TRBV5-4 and TRBJ1-2; TRBD1 matches 7 bases. The V and J ends lost 4 bases and 3 bases, in that order; junction bases with no gene match: 9. CDR3 size: 15 residues. The germline V gene has CDR1 SGHNT and CDR2 YYREEE (reference sequence). CDR3 nucleotides: TGTGCCAGCAGCCACAAAAGGGGGCACGACTATGGCTACACCTTC. It is translated as CASSHKRGHDYGYTF.

The J gene is TRBJ2-7, the V gene TRBV6-1; 7 nucleotides agree with TRBD1. V shed 6 bases, J shed 2 bases, and the junction held 7 bases outside the gene matches. Germline assignment: CDR1 MNHNS and CDR2 SASEGT. The CDR3 length is 14 residues. The CDR3 nucleotides are TGTGCCAGCAGCTCGGACAGGAGCCCCTACGAGCAGTACTTC. Its translation is CASSSDRSPYEQYF.

The chain is built from TRBV6-5 and TRBJ1-6; D is unresolved. Germline V gene lookup returns CDR1 MNHEY and CDR2 SVGAGI. This CDR3 is built from 15 residues. V was clipped by 6 bases and J by 6 bases, with 15 bases between them. CDR3 amino acids: CASRTTDGFNSPLHF. CDR3 nucleotide sequence: TGTGCCAGCAGGACTACGGACGGATTTAATTCACCCCTCCACTTT.

This clone has a handful of counts. The V call is TRBV5-1, the J call TRBJ2-2; TRBD2 matches at 12 bases. Germline V CDR1 and CDR2: SGHRS, YFSETQ. Losses at the gene ends were 4 bases for V and 6 bases for J; bases not matched to a gene: 4. This CDR3 has 15 amino acids. The DNA of the CDR3 is TGCGCCAGCAGCGCGCGACTAGCGGGAGCCGGGGAGCTGTTTTTT. It yields the protein CASSARLAGAGELFF.

V gene TRBV30 combines with J gene TRBJ1-2; D perhaps matches TRBD1 (6 bases). This CDR3 contains 17 residues. CDR1 and CDR2 (germline): GTSNPN, SVGIG (reference sequence). The V and J ends lost 0 bases and 2 bases respectively, with 19 bases between them. The CDR3 region is CAWSVWGGQSFNYGYTF. The CDR3 DNA reads as TGTGCCTGGAGTGTCTGGGGGGGCCAGAGTTTCAACTATGGCTACACCTTC.

Points on this clone: Compared with germline, one end of the junction differs, possibly owing to a read error. V gene TRBV6-1 combines with J gene TRBJ2-7; 10 bases match TRBD2. The CDR3 is made up of 15 amino acids. Germline values: CDR1 MNHNS, CDR2 SASEGT. CDR3 coding DNA: TGTGCCAGCAGAGAAGGGCCTAGCGGGAGTCGGGAGCAGTACTTC. Translating gives CASREGPSGSREQYF.

The chain carries TRBV28 and TRBJ1-1; D is ambiguous. CDR3 size: 13 residues. Trimming took 3 bases from V and 8 from J, leaving 13 bases between them. Germline loops: CDR1 MDHEN, CDR2 SYDVKM. CDR3 bases: TGTGCCAGCAGTTTTCCCCGACTTGGGGAAGCTTTCTTT. It is translated as CASSFPRLGEAFF.

V usage is TRBV7-6 and J usage is TRBJ2-1, with TRBD2 identical over 7 bases. The CDR3 sequence is 13 residues long. The ends lost 2 bases at V and 6 bases at J; junction bases unmatched: 1. Per the germline V gene, CDR1 is SGHVS and CDR2 is FNYEAQ. The CDR3 protein is CASSLRTSNEQFF. In nucleotides, the CDR3 is TGTGCCAGCAGCTTACGGACTAGCAATGAGCAGTTCTTC.

The chain links TRBV25-1 to TRBJ1-3; 7 bases are shared with TRBD1. V lost 2 bases and J lost 2; bases outside the gene matches: 9. The length of the CDR3 is 17 residues. Germline-derived CDR1 and CDR2 are MGHDK and SYGVNS. CDR3: CASSEQDRGPAGNTIYF. CDR3 DNA: TGTGCCAGCAGTGAACAGGATAGGGGGCCCGCTGGAAACACCATATATTTT.

This chain uses TRBV19 with TRBJ2-5; weak D call: TRBD1 (6 bases). V shed 6 bases and J shed 0 bases, with 11 bases lying between them. The CDR3 has 14 amino acids. From germline, CDR1 is LNHDA and CDR2 SQIVND (reference sequence). The CDR3 DNA reads as TGTGCCAGTAGATCTGACAGGAACCAAGAGACCCAGTACTTC. It translates to CASRSDRNQETQYF.

The chain combines TRBV6-5 with TRBJ2-7; D uncertain. V lost 2 bases, J lost 3 bases, and 14 bases lay in between. Germline CDR1 reads MNHEY; CDR2 reads SVGAGI. The CDR3 totals 15 residues. The CDR3 loop is CASSYIGGPYYEQYF. CDR3 nucleotides: TGTGCCAGCAGTTACATCGGTGGCCCATACTACGAGCAGTACTTC.

Of note for this clone: This specimen includes other DNA sequences encoding the same CDR3. This chain connects TRBV20-1 to TRBJ2-5; D uncertain. This CDR3 spans 11 amino acids. Germline V gene data show CDR1 as DFQATT and CDR2 as SNEGSKA (reference sequence). The V gene lost 3 bases and the J gene lost 5 bases, with 7 bases spanning the gap. CDR3 in DNA: TGCAGTGCTAGTGAAAGGGAGACCCAGTACTTC. Its protein product is CSASERETQYF.

J is TRBJ2-3 and V is TRBV15, with TRBD2 matching over 9 bases. The V and J ends lost 3 bases and 3 bases, in that order; junction bases with no gene match: 1. The CDR3 sequence is 14 residues long. Germline CDR1 is LNHNV and CDR2 is YYDKDF (reference sequence). The CDR3 sequence is CATSRAGGTDTQYF. Written as DNA, the CDR3 is TGTGCCACCAGCAGGGCGGGAGGGACAGATACGCAGTATTTT.

The sample holds a few counts of this clone. The rearrangement joins TRBV18 to TRBJ1-2, with D tentatively TRBD1 (6 bases). V was trimmed by 3 bases and J by 6 bases, leaving 11 bases between them. The CDR3 sequence is 13 residues long. From germline, CDR1 is KGHSH and CDR2 LQKENI. CDR3 amino acids: CASSPNRDNGYTF. In nucleotides, the CDR3 is TGTGCCAGCTCACCGAACAGGGATAATGGCTACACCTTC.

The chain couples TRBV27 to TRBJ1-1; unclear D gene. CDR3 size: 18 residues. V gave up 3 bases and J gave up 3 bases, with 23 bases separating them. The germline CDR1 and CDR2 sequences are MNHEY and SMNVEV (reference sequence). The CDR3 reads CASSFLQSAANGHTEAFF. CDR3 in DNA: TGTGCCAGCAGTTTCCTCCAGTCGGCGGCCAACGGCCACACTGAAGCTTTCTTT.